These 8 T cell receptor beta chains share one sample of origin, sequenced in a study of tumor and adjacent non-tumor tissue in lung cancer. This sample's RNA came from whole unsorted tissue. The library came from three nested PCR rounds adapted from ARM-PCR protocols. TCRdb processed the multiplex PCR reads anew with MiXCR; each CDR3 protein has one entry. Of over 130,000 distinct CDR3 sequences listed, around 67% are singletons. Sequences were obtained from lung tumor tissue. These receptors were collected from a man in his sixties with small cell lung cancer.

This clonotype turned up a few times. The rearrangement uses TRBV12-3 or TRBV12-4 and TRBJ1-2; D not certain. V lost 7 bases and J 2 bases, leaving 14 bases between the germline ends. This CDR3 region has 14 residues. CDR3: CASTYSEGNYGYTF. CDR3 nucleotide sequence: TGTGCCAGCACCTACTCCGAGGGAAACTATGGCTACACCTTC.

Remarks on this clonotype: This may be a read error: a much more frequent sequence differs by one nucleotide. This sequence joins TRBV29-1 and TRBJ1-5; D is undetermined. TRBJ2-3 matches the DNA end more closely, so the J call is doubtful. Germline V CDR1 and CDR2: SQVTM, ANQGSEA. The CDR3 contains 12 residues. The CDR3 DNA reads TGCAGCGCGAAATATAGCAATCAGCCCCAGTATTTT. Its translation: CSAKYSNQPQYF.

Concerning this clonotype itself: Since a much larger clone is just one base distant, this may be a read error. The V gene is TRBV28, the J gene TRBJ1-2; the match to TRBD1 covers 7 bases. The CDR3 sequence is 14 residues long. Per germline, CDR1 MDHEN and CDR2 SYDVKM. The CDR3 loop reads CVSSLGRGFDGYTF. CDR3 in DNA: TGTGTCAGCAGTTTAGGCAGGGGGTTCGATGGCTACACCTTC.

This clonotype was detected ten times or more. The V call is TRBV6-5, the J call TRBJ1-1, with a possible D match to TRBD1 (6 bases). CDR1 is MNHEY, CDR2 SVGAGI, per germline. Trimming left V 6 bases short and J 6 bases short, with 11 bases between. This CDR3 has 12 residues. The CDR3 region has the DNA TGTGCCAGCAGCACGACAGGACCTGAAGCTTTCTTT. This gives the protein CASSTTGPEAFF.

For this clonotype: A read error may explain this, as a much larger clone is one base away. The chain joins TRBV7-8 to TRBJ2-1; D remains ambiguous. This CDR3 contains 15 residues. Germline values: CDR1 SGHVS, CDR2 FQNEAQ. CDR3 DNA: TGTGGCAGCAGCTCCAGACCGACGGTCGACAATGAGCAGTTCTTC. Its translation: CGSSSRPTVDNEQFF.

This clonotype was recorded at least ten times. The chain combines TRBV6-1 with TRBJ2-5, with 11 nucleotides matching TRBD1. Losses at the gene ends were 8 bases for V and 7 bases for J; bases not matched to a gene: 3. The CDR3 length is 12 residues. From germline, CDR1 is MNHNS and CDR2 SASEGT. CDR3 sequence (DNA): TGTGCCAGCCGGACAGGGGGCGGGACCCAGTACTTC. Encoded protein: CASRTGGGTQYF.

Regarding this clonotype: The junction shows a germline mismatch at one end, possibly a read error. V is TRBV4-1 and J is TRBJ1-4, with TRBD1 identical over 8 bases. This CDR3 has 15 amino acids. Germline CDR1 and CDR2: MGHRA and YSYEKL. The CDR3 here is CASNHPDRENEILFF. CDR3 DNA sequence: TGCGCCAGCAACCACCCGGACAGGGAAAATGAAATACTGTTTTTT.

This clonotype was counted only a few times. The rearrangement joins TRBV28 to TRBJ1-5; D is unclear. Trimming stripped 6 bases from V and 6 bases from J, with 18 bases between. Germline values: CDR1 MDHEN, CDR2 SYDVKM. The length of the CDR3 is 15 residues. Here the CDR3 reads CASRPPRSAVQPQHF. CDR3 sequence (DNA): TGTGCCAGCAGACCCCCCAGGAGTGCGGTTCAGCCCCAGCATTTT. Supplemented by reference TRBV28 and TRBJ1-5, the full variable domain reads DVKVTQSSRYLVKRTGEKVFLECVQDMDHENMFWYRQDPGLGLRLIYFSYDVKMKEKGDIPEGYSVSREKKERFSLILESASTNQTSMYLCASRPPRSAVQPQHFGDGTRLSIL.